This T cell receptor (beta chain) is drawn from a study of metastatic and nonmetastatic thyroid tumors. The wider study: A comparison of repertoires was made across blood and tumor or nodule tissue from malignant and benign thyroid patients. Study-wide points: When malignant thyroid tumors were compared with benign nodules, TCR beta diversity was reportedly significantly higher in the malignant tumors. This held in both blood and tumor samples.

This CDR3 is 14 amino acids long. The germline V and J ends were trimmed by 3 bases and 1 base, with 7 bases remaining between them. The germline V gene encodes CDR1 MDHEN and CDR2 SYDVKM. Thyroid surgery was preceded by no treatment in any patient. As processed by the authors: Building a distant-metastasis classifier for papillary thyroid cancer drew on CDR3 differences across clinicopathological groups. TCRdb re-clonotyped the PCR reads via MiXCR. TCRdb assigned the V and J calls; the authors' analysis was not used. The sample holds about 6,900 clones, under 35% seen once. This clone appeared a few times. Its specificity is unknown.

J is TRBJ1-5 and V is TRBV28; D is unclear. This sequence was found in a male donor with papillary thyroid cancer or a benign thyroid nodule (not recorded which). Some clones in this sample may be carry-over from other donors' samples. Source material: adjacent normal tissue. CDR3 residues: CASSFYQSNQPQHF. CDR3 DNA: TGTGCCAGCAGTTTCTATCAGAGCAATCAGCCCCAGCATTTT.